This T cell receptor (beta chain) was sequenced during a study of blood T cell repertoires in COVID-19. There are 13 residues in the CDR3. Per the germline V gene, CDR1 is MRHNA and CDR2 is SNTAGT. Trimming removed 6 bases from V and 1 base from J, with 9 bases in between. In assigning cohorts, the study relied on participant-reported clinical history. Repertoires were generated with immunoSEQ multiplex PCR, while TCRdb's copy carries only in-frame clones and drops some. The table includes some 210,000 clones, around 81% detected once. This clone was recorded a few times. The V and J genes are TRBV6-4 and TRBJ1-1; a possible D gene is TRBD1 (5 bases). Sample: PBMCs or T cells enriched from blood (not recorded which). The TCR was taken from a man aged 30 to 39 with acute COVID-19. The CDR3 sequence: CASSLDRNTEAFF. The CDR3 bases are TGTGCCAGCAGCCTCGACAGGAACACTGAAGCTTTCTTT.